The 23 T cell receptor beta chains listed next were all sequenced from one sample in a study of shared clonotypes between healthy human individuals. CD45RO-negative CD8 cells positively selected for CCR7 made up the naive population, which excluded terminally differentiated effector memory CD45RA+ cells. Here immunoSEQ multiplex PCR was the method, and the copy in TCRdb shows in-frame clones only, minus some. The sample carries about 580,000 clones, 98% recorded once. The sequenced sample was naive CD8+ T cells sorted from blood. The receptor source for this set is a man aged 25-45 years in good health.

About this clone itself: At the DNA level, this CDR3 is encoded by other sequences in the same sample as well. The chain couples TRBV27 to TRBJ2-7; the D is unclear. Trimming left V 0 bases short and J 2 bases short, with 8 bases between. The germline V gene has CDR1 MNHEY and CDR2 SMNVEV (reference sequence). The CDR3 sequence is 14 residues long. DNA for the CDR3: TGTGCCAGCAGTTTATCGGCAGGAACCTACGAGCAGTACTTC. As protein: CASSLSAGTYEQYF.

The chain carries TRBV2 and TRBJ2-7, with D unresolved. This CDR3 is built from 12 residues. V was cut by 5 bases and J by 3 bases, with 8 bases left in between. In germline, CDR1 is SNHLY, CDR2 FYNNEI. The CDR3: CASSLLFYEQYF. CDR3 nucleotide sequence: TGTGCCAGCAGTCTTCTGTTCTACGAGCAGTACTTC.

The rearrangement uses TRBV5-1 and TRBJ2-1; D possibly corresponds to TRBD2 (6 bases). The CDR3 totals 16 residues. Germline CDR1 and CDR2: SGHRS and YFSETQ. The V gene lost 4 bases and the J gene lost 0 bases, with 14 bases spanning the gap. CDR3 residues: CASSPALASSYNEQFF. In DNA, the CDR3 is TGCGCCAGCAGCCCGGCTCTAGCGAGCTCCTACAATGAGCAGTTCTTC.

The V call is TRBV30, the J call TRBJ1-1; TRBD1 might be the D (5 bases). This CDR3 spans 16 amino acids. Germline V gives CDR1 GTSNPN, CDR2 SVGIG (reference sequence). V lost 2 bases, J lost 2 bases, and 18 bases lay in between. The CDR3, as DNA: TGTGCCTGGAGTCTACCCCCCATTGGACAAAACACTGAAGCTTTCTTT. It specifies CAWSLPPIGQNTEAFF.

Comment on this clone: Different DNA sequences within this sample yield the same CDR3. The chain links TRBV27 to TRBJ2-7; 9 bases fit TRBD1. This CDR3 is built from 14 residues. V shed 4 bases, J shed 3 bases, and the junction held 4 bases outside the gene matches. Germline V lookup: CDR1 MNHEY, CDR2 SMNVEV (reference sequence). As DNA, the CDR3 is TGTGCCAGCAGTTACAAGGACAGGGGCTACGAGCAGTACTTC. Its protein is CASSYKDRGYEQYF.

The CDR3 loop reads CSVKSPRGDSRNEAFF. CDR3 DNA sequence: TGCAGCGTCAAATCCCCTAGGGGGGACAGTAGAAACGAAGCTTTCTTT. V is TRBV29-1 and J is TRBJ1-1, with 7 bases aligning to TRBD1. V shed 6 bases and J 8 bases; nucleotides not matched to a gene: 21. The germline gives CDR1 SQVTM, CDR2 ANQGSEA. The CDR3 loop spans 16 amino acids.

The CDR3 loop is CASSSRQGGDTEAFF. The CDR3 DNA reads as TGTGCCAGCAGTTCCAGACAGGGTGGGGACACTGAAGCTTTCTTT. The chain combines TRBV27 with TRBJ1-1; TRBD1 aligns across 7 bases. The CDR3 spans 15 residues. Trimming cost V 4 bases and J 3 bases; bases outside gene matches: 8. Germline V gives CDR1 MNHEY, CDR2 SMNVEV (reference sequence).

The V call is TRBV27, the J call TRBJ1-5; a weak D match, TRBD1 (6 bases). Deletions cut 4 bases from V and 6 bases from J, with 10 bases between. This CDR3 has 13 amino acids. Germline CDR1 reads MNHEY; CDR2 reads SMNVEV (reference sequence). This chain's CDR3 is CASSSGVSQPQHF. As DNA, the CDR3 is TGTGCCAGCAGTTCAGGGGTAAGTCAGCCCCAGCATTTT.

The rearrangement links TRBV15 to TRBJ2-7; possible D gene TRBD2, 6 bases. Germline V lookup: CDR1 LNHNV, CDR2 YYDKDF (reference sequence). This CDR3 contains 14 residues. Trimming shortened V by 5 bases and J by 0 bases, and 11 bases separated the two germline ends. The CDR3 loop reads CATSGGRGSYEQYF. The CDR3 bases are TGTGCCACCAGCGGCGGGCGGGGCTCCTACGAGCAGTACTTC.

The chain is built from TRBV6-5 and TRBJ2-1; 11 nucleotides align to TRBD2. From germline, CDR1 is MNHEY and CDR2 SVGAGI. V lost 2 bases and J lost 4; bases outside the gene matches: 4. The CDR3 has 16 residues. CDR3 amino acids: CASSYVAGGRYNEQFF. The CDR3 DNA sequence: TGTGCCAGCAGTTACGTAGCGGGAGGGCGGTACAATGAGCAGTTCTTC.

This chain joins TRBV18 and TRBJ2-1; D unresolved. Germline V gives CDR1 KGHSH, CDR2 LQKENI. The CDR3 consists of 15 residues. The V end lost 4 bases, the J end lost 0 bases, and 10 bases lay between the germline ends. CDR3 protein: CASSLDLSSYNEQFF. CDR3 nucleotide sequence: TGTGCCAGCTCACTTGACTTAAGCTCCTACAATGAGCAGTTCTTC.

V gene TRBV2 combines with J gene TRBJ2-7; 9 bases agree with TRBD2. Germline assignment: CDR1 SNHLY and CDR2 FYNNEI. The CDR3 has 16 amino acids. V lost 8 bases to trimming and J lost 5 bases; unmatched junction nucleotides: 16. The CDR3 nucleotides are TGTGCCAGCGCTCCCGGGTTAGCGGGAGATTGGGACGAGCAGTACTTC. Translated, it gives CASAPGLAGDWDEQYF.

DNA for the CDR3: TGTGCCAGCAGCCAAAGGGGAAATAGTATAAGGAATCAGCCCCAGCATTTT. The encoded protein is CASSQRGNSIRNQPQHF. The rearrangement joins TRBV21-1 to TRBJ1-5; the D call of TRBD1 is as the table states it, not checked on the DNA. TRBV21-1 represents a pseudogene. This CDR3 comprises 17 residues.

This clone was seen once. In the same sample, other DNA sequences code for this CDR3. V and J are TRBV6-5 and TRBJ2-7; no reliable D call. V was shortened by 2 bases and J by 4 bases, with 6 bases between the two germline ends. Germline loops: CDR1 MNHEY, CDR2 SVGAGI. The CDR3 sequence is 12 residues long. The CDR3 loop reads CASSYTGYEQYF. DNA of the CDR3: TGTGCCAGCAGTTACACTGGATACGAGCAGTACTTC.

The chain is built from TRBV9 and TRBJ2-1; the D gene is possibly TRBD2 (5 bases). V dropped 0 bases and J dropped 0 bases, with 10 bases sitting between them. Looked up from germline, CDR1 is SGDLS and CDR2 is YYNGEE. The CDR3 has 16 amino acids. CDR3 in amino acids: CASSVVRASSYNEQFF. The CDR3 DNA sequence: TGTGCCAGCAGCGTAGTGCGGGCGAGCTCCTACAATGAGCAGTTCTTC.

This clone was seen just once. The genes are TRBV7-6 and TRBJ2-7, with no clear D. This CDR3 has 15 amino acids. Trimming shortened V by 1 base and J by 4 bases, and 14 bases separated the two germline ends. Germline assignment: CDR1 SGHVS and CDR2 FNYEAQ. CDR3 protein: CASSLVYGNDYEQYF. The CDR3 DNA is TGTGCCAGCAGCTTAGTATACGGAAATGATTACGAGCAGTACTTC. The whole variable domain, remainder taken from reference TRBV7-6 and TRBJ2-7, is GAGVSQSPRYKVTKRGQDVALRCDPISGHVSLYWYRQALGQGPEFLTYFNYEAQQDKSGLPNDRFSAERPEGSISTLTIQRTEQRDSAMYRCASSLVYGNDYEQYFGPGTRLTVT.

The table lists this clone with a few counts. This CDR3 is CASSPTATGELFF. The CDR3 region has the DNA TGCGCCAGCAGTCCTACTGCAACCGGGGAGCTGTTTTTT. The V call is TRBV4-3, the J call TRBJ2-2; D unclear. V lost 6 bases and J lost 5, with 10 bases in between. Germline V gene lookup returns CDR1 LGHNA and CDR2 YSLEER. The CDR3 covers 13 residues.

The V call is TRBV7-9, the J call TRBJ2-7, with 8 nucleotides matching TRBD2. The CDR3 has 17 residues. Germline CDR1 reads SEHNR; CDR2 reads FQNEAQ (reference sequence). V was clipped by 0 bases and J by 0 bases; unmatched bases: 7. The CDR3 loop is CASSLALAGLLSYEQYF. The CDR3 nucleotides are TGTGCCAGCAGCTTAGCGCTAGCGGGCCTTCTCTCCTACGAGCAGTACTTC.

This clone was counted many times. The J gene is TRBJ2-2, the V gene TRBV28; D is unclear. The ends were cut back, 2 bases at V and 2 bases at J, with 12 bases in the middle. This CDR3 has 16 residues. Germline lookup yields CDR1 MDHEN and CDR2 SYDVKM. The CDR3: CASSLRFGSNTGELFF. In nucleotides, the CDR3 is TGTGCCAGCAGTTTAAGGTTCGGGTCCAACACCGGGGAGCTGTTTTTT. Combining the CDR3 with reference TRBV28 and TRBJ2-2 gives the whole variable domain DVKVTQSSRYLVKRTGEKVFLECVQDMDHENMFWYRQDPGLGLRLIYFSYDVKMKEKGDIPEGYSVSREKKERFSLILESASTNQTSMYLCASSLRFGSNTGELFFGEGSRLTVL.

This chain uses TRBV7-9 with TRBJ2-2; 7 bases are shared with TRBD2. Germline-derived CDR1 and CDR2 are SEHNR and FQNEAQ (reference sequence). There are 13 residues in the CDR3. V shed 8 bases and J 4 bases; nucleotides not matched to a gene: 4. The CDR3 nucleotides are TGTGCCAGCGGTGGGGGGGTCACCGGGGAGCTGTTTTTT. It specifies CASGGGVTGELFF.

This chain connects TRBV19 to TRBJ1-2; D is uncertain. Trimming pared 2 bases from V and 5 bases from J, leaving 12 bases between. Germline V gene data show CDR1 as LNHDA and CDR2 as SQIVND (reference sequence). The CDR3 sequence is 14 residues long. The CDR3 protein is CASSILGVEYGYTF. CDR3 coding DNA: TGTGCCAGTAGTATACTAGGCGTTGAGTATGGCTACACCTTC.

This clone showed up just once. The chain carries TRBV7-9 and TRBJ2-3, with TRBD2 as a possible D gene (5 bases). Germline lookup yields CDR1 SEHNR and CDR2 FQNEAQ (reference sequence). The V and J ends lost 6 bases and 4 bases respectively, with 23 bases between them. The CDR3 is made up of 17 amino acids. The CDR3 nucleotides are TGTGCCAGCAGAGGATTTTTGGAAGGTCAGGAGGCAGATACGCAGTATTTT. Amino acids: CASRGFLEGQEADTQYF.

V usage is TRBV15 and J usage is TRBJ2-5, with D maybe TRBD2 (6 bases). The V gene's germline CDR1 is LNHNV and CDR2 YYDKDF (reference sequence). The CDR3 contains 15 residues. V was shortened by 3 bases and J by 5 bases, with 16 bases between the two germline ends. This CDR3 reads CATSSEGGAGETQYF. The CDR3, as DNA: TGTGCCACCAGCAGCGAGGGCGGGGCTGGGGAGACCCAGTACTTC.